This TCR beta chain derives from a study of response to subunit inactivated influenza vaccine. Overall study findings and caveats: The authors offered the suggestion that each seasonal influenza vaccination recruits few new T cells.

This clonotype was seen at least ten times. Its antigen remains unidentified. Germline assignment: CDR1 DFQATT and CDR2 SNEGSKA (reference sequence). The V gene end was trimmed by 5 bases and the J gene end by 7 bases; junction bases not matched to a gene: 10. The CDR3 spans 14 residues. TCRdb re-derived calls from the RT-PCR reads in MiXCR, one entry per CDR3 protein. The sample holds hundreds of thousands of distinct CDR3 sequences, about a sixth seen once. This receptor was identified in a man in his fifties who received an inactivated influenza vaccine. The specimen was PBMCs from blood, collected 11 to 12 days after vaccination. V gene TRBV20-1 combines with J gene TRBJ2-1, with 8 bases that match TRBD1. CDR3 in amino acids: CSAYGRGLGNEQFF. As DNA, the CDR3 is TGCAGTGCTTATGGCAGGGGGCTAGGGAATGAGCAGTTCTTC.